This T cell receptor beta chain was sequenced during a study of read filtering for tumor transcriptome and immune sequencing. Background on the study: The cohort had roughly 16 men and about 15 women aged roughly 47 to 85, mean roughly 66 years. After DNase treatment, RNA was made into whole-transcriptome libraries.

The library was built from roughly 400 ng RNA with molecular barcoded adaptors for alpha/delta and beta/gamma chains. Using its own MiXCR run on the reads, TCRdb lists one record per CDR3 protein. Among 30,000 to 45,000 distinct CDR3 sequences listed, approximately 15% were seen once. Bone marrow was sampled from every patient at the time of active disease. The sample comprised a population of CD138-negative cells sorted from bone marrow. This clonotype was sampled from a donor at least 40 years old with multiple myeloma.

In DNA form, the CDR3 reads TGCAGTGCTAGACAAACAGGGGGCACTGAAGCTTTCTTT. This translates into CSARQTGGTEAFF. This chain connects TRBV20-1 to TRBJ1-1; 8 nucleotides agree with TRBD1. The CDR3 consists of 13 residues. CDR1 is DFQATT and CDR2 is SNEGSKA in the germline V gene (reference sequence). The V gene end was trimmed by 2 bases and the J gene end by 4 bases; junction bases not matched to a gene: 3.